This T cell receptor beta chain was obtained from a study of T cells after yellow fever vaccination. On the study more broadly: Fractions containing few cells were prepared with SMART-Seq v4 Ultra Low Input.

Universal primer sites and UMIs were introduced during 5'RACE template-switching synthesis of TCR cDNA. TCRdb analysed the 5' RACE reads with MiXCR anew, one entry per CDR3 protein. The profile shows under 700,000 distinct CDR3 sequences, less than 20% of them singletons. In its sample, this clonotype was seen a few times. Specimen: PBMCs, collected more than 4 days after the first yellow fever vaccination. The receptor was isolated from a man between 18 and 35 years old who received the YFV17D yellow fever vaccine.

The chain's CDR3 is CASSASGGSSLTDTQYF. In DNA form, the CDR3 reads TGTGCCAGCAGCGCCAGCGGGGGGTCATCTTTGACAGATACGCAGTATTTT. The chain links TRBV4-2 to TRBJ2-3; 9 positions match TRBD2. Trimming at V came to 5 bases and at J to 3 bases, leaving 12 bases not matched to a gene. The CDR3 length is 17 residues. Germline V gene sequence: CDR1 LGHNA, CDR2 YNFKEQ.